This is a list of T cell receptor beta chains from one sample in a study of CD8 T cells in Susac syndrome. TCRdb reanalysed the immunoSEQ multiplex PCR reads using MiXCR and keeps one entry per CDR3 protein. The profile shows under 95,000 distinct CDR3 sequences, about 95% of them singletons. The sample comprised CD4+ T cells from PBMCs. The receptors originated from a human donor with Susac syndrome. Each CDR3 is given with its conserved first and last residue. The order of the fields is clone size, J gene, V gene, CDR3 protein. Clone sizes are given selectively: once, few, many, or a class where the clone is expanded.

>-|TRBJ1-5|TRBV12-3/TRBV12-4
CASSLSGPQHF
>-|TRBJ1-2|TRBV20-1
CSAPDRSYGYTF
>-|TRBJ2-2|TRBV6-1
CASSDDRTGQAGELFF
>-|TRBJ2-7|TRBV3-1
CASSQEAGRGNEQYF
>-|TRBJ1-1|TRBV29-1
CSVVSNTEAFF
>-|TRBJ1-2|TRBV3-1
CASSQGFRAYGYTF
>once|TRBJ1-4|TRBV28
CASSSGQENEKLFF
>-|TRBJ1-1|TRBV12-5
CASGSGPNTEAFF
>-|TRBJ2-7|TRBV2
CASTRERNYEQYF
>-|TRBJ2-1|TRBV14
CASSQQGIVQFF
>-|TRBJ1-6|TRBV30
CAWSQKRQGNSPLHF
>-|TRBJ2-5|TRBV6-5
CASAVGETQYF
>-|TRBJ2-5|TRBV9
CASSVQGGGGVPETQYF
>-|TRBJ1-6|TRBV5-4
CASSTDRGHSPLHF
>few|TRBJ1-2|TRBV29-1
CSARQGSGYTF
>-|TRBJ2-2|TRBV12-3/TRBV12-4
CASTGTSGGLTGELFF
>-|TRBJ2-7|TRBV7-9
CASSLGGLVYEQYF
>-|TRBJ2-5|TRBV2
CASSGVSGKTQYF
>-|TRBJ1-2|TRBV24-1
CATKKPNYGYTF
>-|TRBJ2-7|TRBV28
CASSLRDRGNEQYF
>once|TRBJ1-2|TRBV25-1
CASSEYKGATHGYTF
>-|TRBJ2-5|TRBV14
CASSQELGGLGETQYF
>-|TRBJ2-7|TRBV13
CASSIRAGAEEQYF
>-|TRBJ2-2|TRBV7-9
CASSAPDRENTGELFF
>-|TRBJ1-4|TRBV5-1
CASSLGTGDNEKLFF
>-|TRBJ2-2|TRBV2
CASSAVTTGELFF
>-|TRBJ2-5|TRBV29-1
CSVGSVWAGETQYF
>-|TRBJ1-1|TRBV19
CASSTGWAEAFF
>once|TRBJ2-4|TRBV30
CAWEREGENIQYF
>-|TRBJ2-5|TRBV2
CASSIRQGETQYF